The 16 T cell receptor beta chains in this list originate from one sample, sequenced in a study of Graves' ophthalmopathy and Graves' hyperthyroidism (dated by TCRdb to between 2017 and 2018). Sequenced on an Illumina HiSeq 2000. For repertoire sequencing, TCR beta CDR3 regions were amplified from RNA transcripts. The first round of RT-PCR was done with HTBI primers and the Qiagen OneStep RT-PCR kit, and was followed by a second round of multiplex PCR, then size selection and purification. Clones were called with MiXCR by TCRdb after fastp trimmed the public reads at Q25, and only in-frame beta chains were retained. Duplicate CDR3 protein sequences are folded into a single record with the most common DNA and genes. The sample data list about 640,000 distinct CDR3 sequences, and roughly 39% of these were observed just once. The ten biggest clones cover more than 3% of the sample. The sample was peripheral blood. These receptors were collected from an adult man with Graves' ophthalmopathy.

This clonotype came up a few times. The V gene is TRBV3-1, the J gene TRBJ1-2; 10 nucleotides agree with TRBD1. Germline assignment: CDR1 LGHDT and CDR2 YNNKEL (reference sequence). The V and J ends lost 5 bases and 2 bases, in that order; junction bases with no gene match: 8. CDR3 length equals 16 residues. CDR3 sequence (DNA): TGTGCCAGCAGCTACCGACAGGGGGCGCAGAACTATGGCTACACCTTC. Protein: CASSYRQGAQNYGYTF. Using reference TRBV3-1 and TRBJ1-2 for the parts outside the CDR3, the full variable domain is DTAVSQTPKYLVTQMGNDKSIKCEQNLGHDTMYWYKQDSKKFLKIMFSYNNKELIINETVPNRFSPKSPDKAHLNLHINSLELGDSAVYFCASSYRQGAQNYGYTFGSGTRLTVV.

This clonotype has ten or more counts. The chain's CDR3 is CASSLVGWEKLFF. CDR3 nucleotides: TGTGCCAGCAGCTTAGTGGGCTGGGAAAAACTGTTTTTT. The chain carries TRBV7-9 and TRBJ1-4, with D unclear. The germline CDR1 and CDR2 sequences are SEHNR and FQNEAQ (reference sequence). The V and J ends lost 1 base and 8 bases respectively, with 8 bases between them. The CDR3 has 13 amino acids. Drawing the rest from reference TRBV7-9 and TRBJ1-4, the complete variable domain is DTGVSQNPRHKITKRGQNVTFRCDPISEHNRLYWYRQTLGQGPEFLTYFQNEAQLEKSRLLSDRFSAERPKGSFSTLEIQRTEQGDSAMYLCASSLVGWEKLFFGSGTQLSVL.

This clonotype was seen only once. One end of the junction does not line up with germline, which may come from a read error. The genes are TRBV9 and TRBJ2-7; 7 positions match TRBD2. CDR3 length: 15 amino acids. Germline lookup yields CDR1 SGDLS and CDR2 YYNGEE. DNA for the CDR3: TGTGCCAGCAGCGTAGAACTAGCGACGAACTACGGGCAGTACTTC. Its translation is CASSVELATNYGQYF.

This clonotype showed up just a few times. This chain uses TRBV12-5 with TRBJ1-3; a possible D gene is TRBD1 (5 bases). Germline loops: CDR1 LGHNT, CDR2 FRNRAP. Between the trimmed V and J ends, which lost 1 base and 0 bases, there was a span of 10 bases. The CDR3 is 16 residues long. CDR3 sequence reads: CASGLGQIDSGNTIYF. As DNA, the CDR3 is TGTGCTAGTGGTTTGGGACAGATCGACTCTGGAAACACCATATATTTT.

V gene TRBV9 combines with J gene TRBJ2-7, with 7 bases that match TRBD2. CDR1 SGDLS and CDR2 YYNGEE come from the germline V gene. V shed 0 bases, J shed 4 bases, and the junction held 13 bases outside the gene matches. This CDR3 has 17 amino acids. The CDR3 loop reads CASSVEGTTFEGYEQYF. The CDR3 DNA is TGTGCCAGCAGCGTAGAGGGGACTACCTTTGAGGGATACGAGCAGTACTTC. Supplemented by reference TRBV9 and TRBJ2-7, the full variable domain reads DSGVTQTPKHLITATGQRVTLRCSPRSGDLSVYWYQQSLDQGLQFLIQYYNGEERAKGNILERFSAQQFPDLHSELNLSSLELGDSALYFCASSVEGTTFEGYEQYFGPGTRLTVT.

The V gene is TRBV10-3, the J gene TRBJ1-3; TRBD1 is a possible D gene (6 bases). The V end lost 0 bases, the J end lost 8 bases, and 17 bases lay between the germline ends. This CDR3 has 16 residues. The germline V gene encodes CDR1 ENHRY and CDR2 SYGVKD. CDR3 amino acids: CAISESRGDYGYTIYF. The CDR3 nucleotides read TGTGCCATCAGTGAGTCGAGGGGGGACTATGGCTACACCATATATTTT.

This clonotype was counted at least ten times. The chain combines TRBV25-1 with TRBJ1-5; D is unresolved. This CDR3 has 13 amino acids. V shed 5 bases and J shed 3 bases, with 8 bases lying between them. Germline CDR1 reads MGHDK; CDR2 reads SYGVNS. The CDR3 protein is CASSSSDNQPQHF. Here the CDR3 DNA reads TGTGCCAGCAGTTCGTCCGACAATCAGCCCCAGCATTTT.

This clonotype has a handful of counts. This chain links TRBV7-6 with TRBJ1-1, with D possibly matching TRBD1 (6 bases). The CDR3 has 16 amino acids. Trimming shortened V by 5 bases and J by 0 bases, and 16 bases separated the two germline ends. Germline V gene lookup returns CDR1 SGHVS and CDR2 FNYEAQ. The chain's CDR3 is CASSVVDHRVNTEAFF. The CDR3 coding sequence is TGTGCCAGCAGCGTTGTTGACCACAGGGTGAACACTGAAGCTTTCTTT.

This clonotype was recorded many times. J is TRBJ2-5 and V is TRBV24-1; 8 nucleotides align to TRBD2. The ends lost 1 base at V and 5 bases at J; junction bases unmatched: 5. Per germline, CDR1 KGHDR and CDR2 SFDVKD. This CDR3 region has 15 residues. CDR3 bases: TGTGCCACCAGTGATTTAGCGGGAGCGACGGAGACCCAGTACTTC. It codes for CATSDLAGATETQYF.

On this clonotype: The junction departs from the called germline gene at one end, perhaps through a read error. The rearrangement joins TRBV11-2 to TRBJ1-2; perhaps TRBD1 as D (6 bases). Germline lookup yields CDR1 SGHAT and CDR2 FQNNGV. The CDR3 is 11 residues long. The CDR3 region is CASSLGGGNAF. For the CDR3, the DNA is TGTGCCAGCAGCTTAGGTGGGGGCAACGCTTTC.

This clonotype was counted ten times or more. The CDR3 region has the DNA TGTGCCAGCTTTGGGACGTACTCCTACGAGCAGTACTTC. Translated: CASFGTYSYEQYF. This sequence joins TRBV2 and TRBJ2-7, with D tentatively TRBD1 or TRBD2 (5 bases each). The V end lost 8 bases, the J end lost 0 bases, and 11 bases lay between the germline ends. The germline gives CDR1 SNHLY, CDR2 FYNNEI. The CDR3 extends over 13 amino acids.

Comments on this clonotype: Compared with germline, one end of the junction differs, possibly owing to a read error. The CDR3: CASSYGGGGTTEAFF. Here the CDR3 DNA reads TGTGCCAGCAGTTACGGGGGGGGGGGAACTACTGAAGCTTTCTTT. V is TRBV10-3 and J is TRBJ1-1; tentative D call: TRBD1 (5 bases). This CDR3 is built from 15 residues. Looked up from germline, CDR1 is ENHRY and CDR2 is SYGVKD.

Ten or more counts support this clonotype. The V and J genes are TRBV19 and TRBJ2-6; the D is unclear. CDR3 length: 16 amino acids. Per the germline V gene, CDR1 is LNHDA and CDR2 is SQIVND (reference sequence). The ends were cut back, 2 bases at V and 0 bases at J, with 8 bases in the middle. The CDR3 loop reads CASSIRKNSGANVLTF. DNA for the CDR3: TGTGCCAGTAGTATACGTAAGAACTCTGGGGCCAACGTCCTGACTTTC.

This clonotype was observed many times. The chain uses TRBV24-1 and TRBJ2-7; no clear D gene. This CDR3 spans 12 amino acids. Germline loops: CDR1 KGHDR, CDR2 SFDVKD. The V end was cut by 4 bases, the J end by 2 bases, with 5 bases between. CDR3 nucleotides: TGTGCCACCAGTGACAACACCTACGAGCAGTACTTC. Protein product: CATSDNTYEQYF.

This sequence joins TRBV10-3 and TRBJ1-5; TRBD1 might be the D (5 bases). The CDR3 loop spans 14 amino acids. V was shortened by 0 bases and J by 11 bases, with 14 bases between the two germline ends. Germline CDR1 is ENHRY and CDR2 is SYGVKD. CDR3 bases: TGTGCCATCAGTGAGTCGCAGGGAGCCAGGACCCAGCATTTT. It codes for CAISESQGARTQHF.

The J gene is TRBJ1-2, the V gene TRBV9, with D perhaps matching TRBD1 (6 bases). Per the germline V gene, CDR1 is SGDLS and CDR2 is YYNGEE. The ends were cut back, 3 bases at V and 7 bases at J, with 13 bases in the middle. The CDR3 length is 13 residues. The DNA for the CDR3 is TGTGCCAGCAGCGGAACCCGGGGGCTTGGCTACACCTTC. Translating gives CASSGTRGLGYTF.